This T cell receptor (beta chain) emerged from a study of blood T cells in healthy people across ages. Study-level results: Expanded clonotype changes were possibly confounded by unknown donor CMV status.

Points on this clonotype: Its antigen is undetermined.

A second PCR, run for 7 to 11 cycles, used a sample-barcoded 5' primer plus a J-beta primer mix. TCRdb passed the 5' RACE reads through MiXCR, listing each CDR3 protein once. This sample has roughly 860,000 distinct CDR3 sequences, with less than 80% found just once. This clonotype originated in a man aged 25-45 years in good health. The sequenced material came from blood.

CDR3 residues: CASSPWTGLNNEQFF. CDR3 nucleotides: TGTGCCAGCAGTCCCTGGACAGGGCTTAACAATGAGCAGTTCTTC. The chain joins TRBV27 to TRBJ2-1; 8 nucleotides match TRBD1. Germline CDR1 MNHEY, CDR2 SMNVEV (reference sequence). V lost 5 bases and J lost 5; bases outside the gene matches: 8. CDR3 length equals 15 residues.